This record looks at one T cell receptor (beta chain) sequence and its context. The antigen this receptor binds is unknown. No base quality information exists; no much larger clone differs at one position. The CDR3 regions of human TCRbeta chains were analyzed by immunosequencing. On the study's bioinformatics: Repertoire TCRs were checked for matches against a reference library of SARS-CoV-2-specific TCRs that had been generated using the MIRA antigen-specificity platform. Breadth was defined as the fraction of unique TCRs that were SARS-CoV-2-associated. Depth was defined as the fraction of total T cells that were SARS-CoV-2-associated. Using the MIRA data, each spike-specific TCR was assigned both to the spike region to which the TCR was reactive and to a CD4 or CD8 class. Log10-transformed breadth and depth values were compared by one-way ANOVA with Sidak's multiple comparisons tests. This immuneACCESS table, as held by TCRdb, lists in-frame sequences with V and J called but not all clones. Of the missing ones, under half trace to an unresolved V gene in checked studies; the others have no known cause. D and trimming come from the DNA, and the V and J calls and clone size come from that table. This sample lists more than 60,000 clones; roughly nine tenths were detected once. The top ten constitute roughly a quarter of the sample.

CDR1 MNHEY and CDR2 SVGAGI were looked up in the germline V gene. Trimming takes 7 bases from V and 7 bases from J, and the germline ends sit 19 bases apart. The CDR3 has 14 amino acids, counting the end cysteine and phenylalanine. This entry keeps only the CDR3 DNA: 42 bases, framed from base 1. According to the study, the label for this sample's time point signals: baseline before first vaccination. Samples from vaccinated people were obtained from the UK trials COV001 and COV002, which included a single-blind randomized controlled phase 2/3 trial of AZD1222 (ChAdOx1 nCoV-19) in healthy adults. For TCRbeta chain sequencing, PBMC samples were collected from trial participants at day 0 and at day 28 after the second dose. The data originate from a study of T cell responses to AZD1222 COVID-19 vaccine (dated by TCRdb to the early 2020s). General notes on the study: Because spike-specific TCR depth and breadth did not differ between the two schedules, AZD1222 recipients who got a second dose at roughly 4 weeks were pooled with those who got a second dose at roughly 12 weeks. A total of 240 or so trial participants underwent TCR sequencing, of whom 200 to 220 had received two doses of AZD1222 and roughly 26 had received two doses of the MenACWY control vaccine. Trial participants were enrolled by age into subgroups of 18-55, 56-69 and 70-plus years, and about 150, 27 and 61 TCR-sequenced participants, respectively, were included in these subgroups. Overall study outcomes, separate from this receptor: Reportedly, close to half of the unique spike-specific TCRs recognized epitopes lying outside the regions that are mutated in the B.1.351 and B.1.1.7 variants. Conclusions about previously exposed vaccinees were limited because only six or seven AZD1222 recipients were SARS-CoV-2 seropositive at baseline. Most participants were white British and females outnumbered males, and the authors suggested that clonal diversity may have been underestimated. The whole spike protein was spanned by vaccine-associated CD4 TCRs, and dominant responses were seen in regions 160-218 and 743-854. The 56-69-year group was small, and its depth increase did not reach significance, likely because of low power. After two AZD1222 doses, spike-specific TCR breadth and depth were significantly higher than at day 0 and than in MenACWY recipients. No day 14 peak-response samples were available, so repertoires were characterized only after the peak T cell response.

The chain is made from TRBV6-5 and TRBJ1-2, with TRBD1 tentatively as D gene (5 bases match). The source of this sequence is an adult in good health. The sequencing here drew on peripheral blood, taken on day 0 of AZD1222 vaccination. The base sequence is TGTGCCAGCATCCGGGGGAGGGAATTGGGTGGCTACACCTTC. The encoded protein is CASIRGRELGGYTF.